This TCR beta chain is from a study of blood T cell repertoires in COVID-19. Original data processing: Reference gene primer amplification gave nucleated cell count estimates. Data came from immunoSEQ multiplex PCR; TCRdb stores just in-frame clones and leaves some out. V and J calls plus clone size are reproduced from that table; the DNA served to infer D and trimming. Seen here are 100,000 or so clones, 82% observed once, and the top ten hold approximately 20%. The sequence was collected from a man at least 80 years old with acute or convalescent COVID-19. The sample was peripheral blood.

This CDR3 is CASSEYGRGEGYTF. CDR3 bases: TGTGCCAGCAGTGAATATGGCAGGGGGGAGGGCTACACCTTC. V usage is TRBV2 and J usage is TRBJ1-2, with TRBD1 identical over 7 bases. The V gene end was trimmed by 2 bases and the J gene end by 8 bases; junction bases not matched to a gene: 8. The CDR3 extends over 14 amino acids. Germline lookup yields CDR1 SNHLY and CDR2 FYNNEI.